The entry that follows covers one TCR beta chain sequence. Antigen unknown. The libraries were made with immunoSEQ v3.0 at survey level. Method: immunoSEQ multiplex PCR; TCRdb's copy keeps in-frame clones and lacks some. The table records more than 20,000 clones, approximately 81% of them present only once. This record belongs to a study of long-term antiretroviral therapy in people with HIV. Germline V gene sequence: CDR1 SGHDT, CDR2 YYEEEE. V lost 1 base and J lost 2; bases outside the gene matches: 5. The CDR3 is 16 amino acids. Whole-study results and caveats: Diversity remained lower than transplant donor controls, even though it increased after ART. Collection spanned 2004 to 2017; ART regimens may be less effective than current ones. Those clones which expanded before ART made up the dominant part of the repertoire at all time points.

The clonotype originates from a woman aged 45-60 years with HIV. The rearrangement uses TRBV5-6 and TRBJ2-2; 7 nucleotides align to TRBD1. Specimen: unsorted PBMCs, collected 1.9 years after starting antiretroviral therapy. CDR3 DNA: TGTGCCAGCAGCTTGATCGGGACAGCAAACACCGGGGAGCTGTTTTTT. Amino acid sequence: CASSLIGTANTGELFF.